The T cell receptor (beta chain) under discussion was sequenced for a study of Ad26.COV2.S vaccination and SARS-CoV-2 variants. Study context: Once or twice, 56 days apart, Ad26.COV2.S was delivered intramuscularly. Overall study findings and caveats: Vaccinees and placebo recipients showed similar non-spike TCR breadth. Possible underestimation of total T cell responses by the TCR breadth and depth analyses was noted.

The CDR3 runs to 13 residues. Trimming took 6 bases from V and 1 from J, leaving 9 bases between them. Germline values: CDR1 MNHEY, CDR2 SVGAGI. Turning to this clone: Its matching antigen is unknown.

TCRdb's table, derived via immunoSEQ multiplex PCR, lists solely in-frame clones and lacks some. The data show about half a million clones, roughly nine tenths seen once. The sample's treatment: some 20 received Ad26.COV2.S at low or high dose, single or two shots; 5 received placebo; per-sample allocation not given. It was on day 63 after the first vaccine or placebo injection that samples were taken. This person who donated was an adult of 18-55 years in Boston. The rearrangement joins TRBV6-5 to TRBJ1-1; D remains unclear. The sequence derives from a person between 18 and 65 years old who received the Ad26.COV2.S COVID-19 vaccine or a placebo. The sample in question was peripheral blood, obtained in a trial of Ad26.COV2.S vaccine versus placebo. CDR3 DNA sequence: TGTGCCAGCAGCCTTACAGAGAACACTGAAGCTTTCTTT. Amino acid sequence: CASSLTENTEAFF.